This T cell receptor (beta chain) was profiled in a study of shared clonotypes between healthy human individuals. Study at large: CD4 naive and CD4 memory each took three plates per donor, while CD8 naive took two and CD8 memory one. Whole-study findings and limits: Compared with clonotypes that all four donors shared, non-shared clonotypes had lower generation probabilities. Researchers found naive subsets generally carried larger estimated richness than memory subsets.

Donors, healthy HIV-negative adults, lacked recent acute infections or vaccinations. CDR1 is SGHAT and CDR2 is FQNNGV in the germline V gene. The CDR3 length is 15 residues. J was trimmed by 3 bases and V by 4 bases; bases with no gene match: 8. To note about this clone: Its antigen is unknown.

Profiling relied on immunoSEQ multiplex PCR, and the TCRdb table lists in-frame clones only, not all of them. Of about 670,000 clones listed, 55% to 75% are singletons. The chain carries TRBV11-2 and TRBJ2-5; 7 bases fit TRBD2. This sequence originates from a woman aged 25 to 39 in good health. The sequencing input was memory CD4+ T cells sorted from blood. Described subset: CD45RA-negative fraction. In nucleotides, the CDR3 is TGTGCCAGCAGCTCCGAGCGGGGTTGGGAAGAGACCCAGTACTTC. Translation: CASSSERGWEETQYF. The complete variable domain, with remaining parts taken from reference TRBV11-2 and TRBJ2-5, reads EAGVAQSPRYKIIEKRQSVAFWCNPISGHATLYWYQQILGQGPKLLIQFQNNGVVDDSQLPKDRFSAERLKGVDSTLKIQPAKLEDSAVYLCASSSERGWEETQYFGPGTRLLVL.